These 25 T cell receptor beta chains share one sample of origin, sequenced in a study of T cell changes during pregnancy in multiple sclerosis. Here immunoSEQ multiplex PCR was the method, and the copy in TCRdb shows in-frame clones only, minus some. This table holds roughly 57,000 clones, 80% to 90% found once. The sequencing used peripheral blood, collected in the first trimester of pregnancy. The receptors derive from a female donor with multiple sclerosis, enrolled in a pregnancy study.

This rearrangement joins TRBV12-5 to TRBJ1-2; 8 positions match TRBD1. The germline V gene encodes CDR1 LGHNT and CDR2 FRNRAP. Trimming removed 3 bases from V and 3 bases from J; junction bases left unmatched: 9. The CDR3 sequence is 16 residues long. CDR3 sequence (DNA): TGTGCTAGTGGTTTAGTTTTACAGGGGGACTACTATGGCTACACCTTC. Amino acid sequence: CASGLVLQGDYYGYTF.

This sequence joins TRBV27 and TRBJ1-1; 10 nucleotides agree with TRBD1. Trimming took 2 bases from V and 7 from J; bases not matched to a gene: 1. Germline-derived CDR1 and CDR2 are MNHEY and SMNVEV (reference sequence). This CDR3 spans 13 amino acids. The CDR3 loop reads CASSLDRGREAFF. The CDR3 nucleotides read TGTGCCAGCAGTTTAGACAGGGGGCGTGAAGCTTTCTTT.

V is TRBV19 and J is TRBJ1-1; possible D gene TRBD1, 5 bases. The germline V gene has CDR1 LNHDA and CDR2 SQIVND (reference sequence). The CDR3 totals 15 residues. Trimming took 3 bases from V and 4 from J, leaving 15 bases between them. In nucleotides, the CDR3 is TGTGCCAGTAGTATTGGGGGGGGATCAGGCACTGAAGCTTTCTTT. Amino acid sequence: CASSIGGGSGTEAFF.

The rearrangement links TRBV30 to TRBJ1-5; TRBD1 matches 7 bases. Looked up from germline, CDR1 is GTSNPN and CDR2 is SVGIG (reference sequence). The CDR3 is made up of 13 amino acids. Trimming at V came to 3 bases and at J to 2 bases, leaving 1 base not matched to a gene. In nucleotides, the CDR3 is TGTGCCTGGAGCGACAGGGGCAATCAGCCCCAGCATTTT. Protein product: CAWSDRGNQPQHF.

The chain combines TRBV10-2 with TRBJ2-1; no clear D. Deletions cut 4 bases from V and 6 bases from J, with 7 bases between. The CDR3 has 12 residues. Germline loops: CDR1 WSHSY, CDR2 SAAADI. The CDR3 protein is CASSGSSNEQFF. CDR3 DNA: TGCGCCAGCAGTGGATCGAGCAATGAGCAGTTCTTC.

V is TRBV5-8 and J is TRBJ2-7; D remains ambiguous. Per germline, CDR1 SGHTS and CDR2 YDEGEE. V lost 9 bases and J 2 bases, leaving 12 bases between the germline ends. This CDR3 has 12 amino acids. CDR3 bases: TGTGCCACCAGTCGAGGAGCCTACGAGCAGTACTTC. Residues: CATSRGAYEQYF.

V usage is TRBV5-1 and J usage is TRBJ1-1; D remains ambiguous. This CDR3 spans 14 amino acids. Germline CDR1 SGHRS, CDR2 YFSETQ. Trimming cost V 0 bases and J 0 bases, with 6 bases left between them. CDR3 region: CASSLDSMNTEAFF. The DNA of the CDR3 is TGCGCCAGCAGCTTGGACAGCATGAACACTGAAGCTTTCTTT.

V usage is TRBV5-1 and J usage is TRBJ1-1; possible D gene TRBD1, 6 bases. This CDR3 spans 15 amino acids. Germline loops: CDR1 SGHRS, CDR2 YFSETQ. V was pared by 1 base and J by 3 bases, with 13 bases between. The CDR3 region is CASSLTPDSYTEAFF. In DNA, the CDR3 is TGCGCCAGCAGCTTGACCCCGGACAGCTACACTGAAGCTTTCTTT.

The rearrangement joins TRBV6-5 to TRBJ1-5, with 9 bases lining up with TRBD1. The CDR3 has 15 residues. Germline CDR1 and CDR2: MNHEY and SVGAGI. Trimming took 6 bases from V and 3 from J; bases not matched to a gene: 6. The CDR3 sequence is CASRPGQGHNQPQHF. The CDR3 DNA reads TGTGCCAGCAGACCGGGACAGGGCCACAATCAGCCCCAGCATTTT.

The CDR3 is CSAAGNYGYTF. The CDR3 coding sequence is TGCAGTGCAGCAGGGAACTATGGCTACACCTTC. This chain joins TRBV20-1 and TRBJ1-2; D is possibly TRBD1 (5 bases). Trimming removed 6 bases at V and 2 bases at J, with 7 bases between. CDR1 and CDR2 from the germline V gene are DFQATT and SNEGSKA (reference sequence). The CDR3 has 11 residues.

About this clone itself: The junction does not match germline at one end; this may be a read error. This chain joins TRBV4-1 and TRBJ1-2, with a tentative D call TRBD1 (5 bases). The length of the CDR3 is 12 residues. Germline-derived CDR1 and CDR2 are MGHRA and YSYEKL. In DNA form, the CDR3 reads TGCGCCAGCAGCCAAGATCTAGACAGTGCTTGCTTC. It yields the protein CASSQDLDSACF.

This chain links TRBV28 with TRBJ2-5, with unresolved D. Germline V gene lookup returns CDR1 MDHEN and CDR2 SYDVKM. The length of the CDR3 is 10 residues. With 9 bases removed from V and 4 bases from J, the gap between germline ends came to 6 bases. The CDR3 reads CASRRETQYF. CDR3 DNA sequence: TGTGCCAGTCGGAGAGAGACCCAGTACTTC.

This chain uses TRBV7-9 with TRBJ2-1, with D maybe TRBD2 (6 bases). CDR3 length equals 15 residues. The V end was cut by 4 bases, the J end by 5 bases, with 15 bases between. The germline V gene has CDR1 SEHNR and CDR2 FQNEAQ (reference sequence). The DNA for the CDR3 is TGTGCCAGCAGCTCACTACGGGGAGGAAACAATGAGCAGTTCTTC. Amino acid sequence: CASSSLRGGNNEQFF.

CDR3 nucleotides: TGTGCCAGCAGTCTTAGGACAGCTGTCTACGAGCAGTACTTC. This translates into CASSLRTAVYEQYF. The genes are TRBV27 and TRBJ2-7, with D tentatively TRBD1 (6 bases). V was pared by 5 bases and J by 3 bases, with 14 bases between. The CDR3 has 14 residues. From germline, CDR1 is MNHEY and CDR2 SMNVEV (reference sequence).

The chain uses TRBV7-8 and TRBJ1-6, with 10 bases aligning to TRBD1. There are 17 residues in the CDR3. The germline CDR1 and CDR2 sequences are SGHVS and FQNEAQ. Trimming at V came to 5 bases and at J to 8 bases, leaving 12 bases not matched to a gene. CDR3 loop: CASSIQISGTGDSPLHF. The CDR3 nucleotides are TGTGCCAGCAGCATACAAATTTCCGGGACAGGGGATTCACCCCTCCACTTT.

V and J are TRBV5-6 and TRBJ2-5, with 8 nucleotides matching TRBD1. V was clipped by 1 base and J by 5 bases; unmatched bases: 7. Germline V gene data show CDR1 as SGHDT and CDR2 as YYEEEE. The CDR3 spans 15 residues. In DNA form, the CDR3 reads TGTGCCAGCAGCTTGCTTGGACAGGGTGAGGAGACCCAGTACTTC. Translation gives CASSLLGQGEETQYF.

This clone was detected once. This chain links TRBV16 with TRBJ2-1; D is possibly TRBD2 (6 bases). The CDR3 is made up of 15 amino acids. The germline V and J ends were trimmed by 7 bases and 9 bases, with 22 bases remaining between them. Germline V gene lookup returns CDR1 KGHSY and CDR2 FQNENV. CDR3 DNA sequence: TGTGCCAGCACCGGGCTAATACGGGAGCCTGCTGAGCAGTTCTTC. Translating it yields CASTGLIREPAEQFF.

This clone is a singleton in its sample. The V gene is TRBV4-3, the J gene TRBJ1-4, with D unclear. This CDR3 has 15 residues. Germline lookup yields CDR1 LGHNA and CDR2 YSLEER. V lost 0 bases and J lost 5, with 10 bases in between. As DNA, the CDR3 is TGCGCCAGCAGCCAAGACACAGTAACGAATGAAAAACTGTTTTTT. Residues: CASSQDTVTNEKLFF.

The J gene is TRBJ1-2, the V gene TRBV6-5; 8 positions agree with TRBD1. The J segment lost 6 bases and the V segment lost 3 bases, leaving 12 bases of the junction unmatched. The CDR3 is 16 residues long. Germline loops: CDR1 MNHEY, CDR2 SVGAGI. The CDR3 loop reads CASSYGRGRTGDGYTF. The CDR3 bases are TGTGCCAGCAGTTATGGCAGGGGGCGGACGGGCGATGGCTACACCTTC.

Details on this clone: The junction departs from germline at one end; a sequencing error may be responsible. The chain uses TRBV10-3 and TRBJ2-7; D gene unclear. The V gene's germline CDR1 is ENHRY and CDR2 SYGVKD. The CDR3 consists of 13 residues. Here the CDR3 reads CAISEVETYEQYF. The CDR3 coding sequence is TGTGCCATCAGTGAGGTGGAGACCTATGAGCAGTACTTC.

The genes are TRBV5-1 and TRBJ2-7, with 8 nucleotides matching TRBD1. The CDR3 covers 19 residues. V dropped 4 bases and J dropped 6; count of bases not matched to a gene: 24. Looked up from germline, CDR1 is SGHRS and CDR2 is YFSETQ. The CDR3 loop reads CASSPDYPPVSGTGPEQYF. The CDR3, as DNA: TGCGCCAGCAGCCCGGATTACCCCCCAGTTTCCGGGACAGGACCCGAGCAGTACTTC.

The V and J genes are TRBV7-9 and TRBJ2-5; 8 nucleotides agree with TRBD2. Germline V gives CDR1 SEHNR, CDR2 FQNEAQ (reference sequence). The CDR3 has 15 residues. Unmatched junction bases numbered 11, after V lost 6 bases and J lost 5 bases. CDR3 sequence (DNA): TGTGCCAGCAGGCCCCCAGTCGGGAGGGGGGAGACCCAGTACTTC. Amino acid sequence: CASRPPVGRGETQYF.

This clone is a singleton in its sample. CDR3 nucleotide sequence: TGTGCCAGCAGTGGGGACAGGGAAGCCTACGAGCAGTACTTC. Translation: CASSGDREAYEQYF. The rearrangement uses TRBV6-5 and TRBJ2-7; 9 bases are a match to TRBD1. J gave up 2 bases and V 5 bases, and 4 bases lay outside the gene matches. From germline, CDR1 is MNHEY and CDR2 SVGAGI. The CDR3 loop spans 14 amino acids.

V usage is TRBV5-4 and J usage is TRBJ1-2; TRBD1 might be the D (6 bases). The germline gives CDR1 SGHNT, CDR2 YYREEE (reference sequence). CDR3 length: 17 residues. The germline V and J ends were trimmed by 0 bases and 0 bases, with 15 bases remaining between them. The CDR3 DNA reads as TGTGCCAGCAGCTTGGGCGGGGGGACAAGAGCTAACTATGGCTACACCTTC. Protein product: CASSLGGGTRANYGYTF.

This clone showed up just a few times. The J gene is TRBJ1-1, the V gene TRBV15; TRBD1 is a possible D gene (5 bases). This CDR3 is built from 15 residues. Between the trimmed V and J ends, which lost 0 bases and 1 base, there was a span of 9 bases. Looked up from germline, CDR1 is LNHNV and CDR2 is YYDKDF (reference sequence). This chain's CDR3 is CATSRDGTGNTEAFF. CDR3 sequence (DNA): TGTGCCACCAGCAGAGATGGTACAGGGAACACTGAAGCTTTCTTT. Full variable domain (missing parts from reference TRBV15 and TRBJ1-1): DAMVIQNPRYQVTQFGKPVTLSCSQTLNHNVMYWYQQKSSQAPKLLFHYYDKDFNNEADTPDNFQSRRPNTSFCFLDIRSPGLGDTAMYLCATSRDGTGNTEAFFGQGTRLTVV.